This TCR beta chain originates from a study of PD-1 blockade in classical Hodgkin lymphoma (dated by TCRdb to about 2020). About the full investigation: Nivolumab dosing was 3 mg/kg intravenously every 2 weeks, continuing until either disease progression or unacceptable toxicity. To define a peripheral blood immune signature of response to PD-1 blockade in classical Hodgkin lymphoma, the study combined TCR beta sequencing with CyTOF.

The paper's findings and limits, for the study overall: Lower diversity was observed in patients in whom nivolumab was started less than 1 year after ASCT, and these patients were excluded from later analyses so that confounding by immune reconstitution would be avoided. Newly diagnosed patients were reported to have lower baseline TCR diversity than healthy donors, and relapsed/refractory patients were reported to have lower baseline TCR diversity still. Trial patients with a complete response had baseline diversity similar to that of newly diagnosed patients, while partial responders and progressors had significantly lower diversity. The study was limited to a single clinical trial cohort, and causes of repertoire differences, possibly disease activity or prior therapy, remained undefined. CD4+ but not CD8+ TCR diversity rose significantly by C4D1 (p=0.0027 vs p=0.16), most apparent in complete responders (p=0.02).

The sample's time point label, in plain terms: cycle 1 day 1 (C1D1), immediately before nivolumab initiation. Relapse after autologous stem cell transplantation had occurred in all trial patients, and cohorts A, B and C were distinguished by prior brentuximab vedotin exposure. A Miltenyi CD4+ T cell isolation kit was used for magnetic negative selection to purify CD4+ T cells from thawed PBMCs. The trial cohort was composed of approximately 60 patients with relapsed/refractory classical Hodgkin lymphoma, for whom complete response, partial response or progressive disease was recorded as best overall response. In the multi-cohort phase II CheckMate 205 trial, trial patients received single-agent nivolumab. An independent review committee assessed best overall response by applying the 2007 International Working Group response criteria. PBMCs from the trial were collected at three points: immediately before nivolumab initiation (C1D1), and during therapy at cycle 2 day 1 and cycle 4 day 1. Peripheral blood was collected in 8 mL Vacutainer Cell Preparation Tubes, from which PBMCs were isolated by centrifugation and then cryopreserved. Purified CD4+ and CD8+ fractions were prepared only for cases in which an additional PBMC sample was available. Magnetically labelled cells were removed on LS columns in a quadroMACS separator, and the flow-through was collected as the purified fraction.

About this clone: The antigen it recognizes is unknown. Base qualities are not provided; no much larger clone lies one nucleotide away.

The trim is 3 bases for V and 2 bases for J, with a gap of 12 bases between the germline ends. The germline V gene encodes CDR1 SGDLS and CDR2 YYNGEE. The CDR3 runs 15 amino acids, cysteine and phenylalanine included. The only DNA kept is the CDR3, 45 bases in frame from the first base. The Qiagen DNeasy kit was used to extract genomic DNA from unsorted PBMCs and from the negatively selected CD4+ and CD8+ fractions. Using primers that anneal to V and J segments, immunoSEQ multiplex PCR amplified the TCR beta CDR3 regions. A synthetic immune receptor repertoire was used to minimize amplification bias, and any residual bias was removed computationally once sequencing was done. As for how the authors treated the data: Repertoire diversity was quantified as the Shannon entropy index using custom Python scripts. Unsorted, CD4+ and CD8+ repertoires were analyzed separately, except for combined analyses in which CD4+ and CD8+ sequences were merged in silico. A clone was considered expanded if an increase in frequency of at least 2-fold after treatment relative to C1D1 was found, and a pseudocount of 0.5 was applied to clones undetected at baseline. Singleton clones were defined as clones with 0 or 1 copy at C1D1, and non-singleton clones were defined as clones with 2 or more copies. Clones expanded in unsorted samples were labelled as CD4+, CD8+ or unknown by matching protein sequences in sorted samples from the same patient. Wilcoxon tests were applied to paired samples to test diversity changes from C1D1 to C4D1. TCRdb mirrors the immuneACCESS table, restricted to in-frame sequences. Some clones are absent from its copies; in checked studies, under half trace to an unresolved V gene, and the reason for the others is unknown. The D gene and trimming were derived from the DNA, and the V and J assignments and clone size from that table. Here the sample has 25,000 to 35,000 clones; 65% to 90% occur a single time. Approximately 2.4% of the sample is taken by the ten largest.

The sequence links TRBV9 to TRBJ1-3; D gene: possibly TRBD1, on 6 matching bases. This receptor was obtained from a human donor with classical Hodgkin lymphoma. The material was CD4+ T cells from blood, obtained at baseline. The DNA is as follows: TGTGCCAGCAGCGCCCGTCCAGGGGCTGGAAACACCATATATTTT. Translated, it gives CASSARPGAGNTIYF.